Given below is one TCR beta chain in context. This entry comes from a study of spatial heterogeneity in lung cancer. Noted time point: blood at routine non-recurrence follow-up after resection. Unsorted samples of tumor, nontumor lung or frozen PBMC had their whole RNA sequenced. From the 5' RACE reads, TCRdb called clonotypes with MiXCR, one entry per CDR3 protein. The profile covers about 120,000 distinct CDR3 sequences, with 10% to 15% appearing a single time and about 15% taken by the ten largest. This receptor was identified in a male donor with early-stage non-small cell lung cancer. The material sequenced was PBMCs, taken at follow-up.

This chain's CDR3 is CASSLRGRELFF. The DNA of the CDR3 is TGTGCCAGCAGTTTACGGGGGAGGGAGCTGTTTTTT. The chain has TRBV28 and TRBJ2-2; a possible D gene is TRBD2 (6 bases). The ends were cut back, 2 bases at V and 9 bases at J, with 7 bases in the middle. Germline CDR1 is MDHEN and CDR2 is SYDVKM. This CDR3 is built from 12 residues.